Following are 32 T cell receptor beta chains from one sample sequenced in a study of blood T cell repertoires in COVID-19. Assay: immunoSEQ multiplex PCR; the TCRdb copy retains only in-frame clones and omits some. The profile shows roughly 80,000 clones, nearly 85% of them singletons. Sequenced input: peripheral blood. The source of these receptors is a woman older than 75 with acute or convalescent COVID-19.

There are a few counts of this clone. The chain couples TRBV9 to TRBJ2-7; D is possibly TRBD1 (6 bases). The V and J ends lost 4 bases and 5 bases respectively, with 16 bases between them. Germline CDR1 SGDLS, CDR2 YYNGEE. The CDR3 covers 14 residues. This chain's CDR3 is CASSIQGNGHEQYF. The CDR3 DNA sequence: TGTGCCAGCAGCATACAGGGAAATGGTCACGAGCAGTACTTC. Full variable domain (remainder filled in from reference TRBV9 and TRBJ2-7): DSGVTQTPKHLITATGQRVTLRCSPRSGDLSVYWYQQSLDQGLQFLIQYYNGEERAKGNILERFSAQQFPDLHSELNLSSLELGDSALYFCASSIQGNGHEQYFGPGTRLTVT.

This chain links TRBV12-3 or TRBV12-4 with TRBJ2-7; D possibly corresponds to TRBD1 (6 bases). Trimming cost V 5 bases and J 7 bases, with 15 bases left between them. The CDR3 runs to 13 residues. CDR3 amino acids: CASSQGQLTEQYF. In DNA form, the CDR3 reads TGTGCCAGCAGTCAGGGACAACTAACTGAGCAGTACTTC.

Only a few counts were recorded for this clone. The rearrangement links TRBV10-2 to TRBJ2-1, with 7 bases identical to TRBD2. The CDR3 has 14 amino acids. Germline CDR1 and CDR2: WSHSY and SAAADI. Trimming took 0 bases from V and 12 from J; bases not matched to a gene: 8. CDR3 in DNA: TGCGCCAGCAGTGAGTCAGGGACTACAGGCCTGCAGTTCTTC. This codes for CASSESGTTGLQFF.

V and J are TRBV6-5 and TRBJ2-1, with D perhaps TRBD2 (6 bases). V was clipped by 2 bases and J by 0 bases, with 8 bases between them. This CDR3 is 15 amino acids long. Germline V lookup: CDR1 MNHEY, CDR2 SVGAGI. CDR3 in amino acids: CASSYSGSSYNEQFF. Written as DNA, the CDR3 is TGTGCCAGCAGTTACAGCGGGTCCTCCTACAATGAGCAGTTCTTC.

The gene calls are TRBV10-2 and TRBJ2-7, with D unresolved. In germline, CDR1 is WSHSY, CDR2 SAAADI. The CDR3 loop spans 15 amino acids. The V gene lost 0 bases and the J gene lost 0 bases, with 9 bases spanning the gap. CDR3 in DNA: TGCGCCAGCAGTGAGTCGCGTTTAGTCTCCTACGAGCAGTACTTC. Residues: CASSESRLVSYEQYF.

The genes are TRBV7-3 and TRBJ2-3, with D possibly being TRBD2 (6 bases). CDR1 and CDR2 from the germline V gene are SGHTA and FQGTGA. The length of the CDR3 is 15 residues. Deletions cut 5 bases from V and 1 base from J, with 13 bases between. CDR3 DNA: TGTGCCAGCAGCAAAGGGGACTCACGCACAGATACGCAGTATTTT. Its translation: CASSKGDSRTDTQYF.

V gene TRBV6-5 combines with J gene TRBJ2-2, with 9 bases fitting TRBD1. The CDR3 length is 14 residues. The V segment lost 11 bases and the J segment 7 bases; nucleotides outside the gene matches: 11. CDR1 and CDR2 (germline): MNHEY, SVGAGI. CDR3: CASVPGQGIGELFF. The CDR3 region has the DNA TGTGCCTCAGTCCCGGGACAGGGTATCGGGGAGCTGTTTTTT.

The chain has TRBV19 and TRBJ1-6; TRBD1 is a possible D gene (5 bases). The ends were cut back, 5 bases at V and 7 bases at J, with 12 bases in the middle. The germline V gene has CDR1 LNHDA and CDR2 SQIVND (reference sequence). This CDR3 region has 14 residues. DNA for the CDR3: TGTGCCAGTAGTTCAAGACAGCCCAATTCACCCCTCCACTTT. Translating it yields CASSSRQPNSPLHF.

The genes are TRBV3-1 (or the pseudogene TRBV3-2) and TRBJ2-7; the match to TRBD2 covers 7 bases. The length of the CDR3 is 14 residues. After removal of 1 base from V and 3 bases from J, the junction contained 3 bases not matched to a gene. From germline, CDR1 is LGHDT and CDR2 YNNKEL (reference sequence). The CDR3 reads CASSQGLAGYEQYF. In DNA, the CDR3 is TGTGCCAGCAGCCAAGGTTTAGCGGGCTACGAGCAGTACTTC.

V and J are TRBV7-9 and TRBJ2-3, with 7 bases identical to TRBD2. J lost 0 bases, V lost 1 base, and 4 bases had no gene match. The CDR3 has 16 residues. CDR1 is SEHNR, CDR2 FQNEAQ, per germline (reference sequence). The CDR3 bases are TGTGCCAGCAGCTTAGTACTAGCGCCTAGCACAGATACGCAGTATTTT. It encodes CASSLVLAPSTDTQYF.

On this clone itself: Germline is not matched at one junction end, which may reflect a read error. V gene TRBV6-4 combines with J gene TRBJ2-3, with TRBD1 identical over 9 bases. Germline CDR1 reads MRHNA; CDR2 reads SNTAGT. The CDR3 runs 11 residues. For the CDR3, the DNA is TGTGCCAGCAGAGGACAGGGGCTTGGGGATTTT. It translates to CASRGQGLGDF.

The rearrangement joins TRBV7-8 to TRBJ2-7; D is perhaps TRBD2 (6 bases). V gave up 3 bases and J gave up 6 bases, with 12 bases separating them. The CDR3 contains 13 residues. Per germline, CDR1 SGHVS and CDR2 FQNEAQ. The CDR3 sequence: CASSFGGPTEQYF. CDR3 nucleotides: TGTGCCAGCAGCTTCGGGGGTCCTACCGAGCAGTACTTC.

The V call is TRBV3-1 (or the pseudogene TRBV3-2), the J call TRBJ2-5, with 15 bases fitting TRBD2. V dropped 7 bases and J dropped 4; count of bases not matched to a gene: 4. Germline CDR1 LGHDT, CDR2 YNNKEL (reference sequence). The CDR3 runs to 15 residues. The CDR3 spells CASTWTSGRGETQYF. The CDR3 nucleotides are TGTGCCAGCACCTGGACTAGCGGGAGGGGAGAGACCCAGTACTTC.

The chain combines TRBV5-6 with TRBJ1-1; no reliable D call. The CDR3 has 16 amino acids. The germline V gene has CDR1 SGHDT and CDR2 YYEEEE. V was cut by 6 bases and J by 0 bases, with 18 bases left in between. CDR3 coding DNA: TGTGCCAGCACCATCACCGGGGTCGGTCTGAACACTGAAGCTTTCTTT. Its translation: CASTITGVGLNTEAFF.

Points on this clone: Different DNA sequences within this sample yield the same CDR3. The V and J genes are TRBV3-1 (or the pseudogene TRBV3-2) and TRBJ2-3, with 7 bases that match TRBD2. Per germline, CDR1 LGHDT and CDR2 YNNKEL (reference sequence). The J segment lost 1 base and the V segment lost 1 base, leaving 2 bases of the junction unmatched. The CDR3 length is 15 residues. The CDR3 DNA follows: TGTGCCAGCAGCCAAGGCCTAGCGGGCACAGATACGCAGTATTTT. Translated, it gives CASSQGLAGTDTQYF.

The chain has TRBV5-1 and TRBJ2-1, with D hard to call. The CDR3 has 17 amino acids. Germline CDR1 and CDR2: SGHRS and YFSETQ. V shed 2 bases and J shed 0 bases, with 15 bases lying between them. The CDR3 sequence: CASSFNLDKGSYNEQFF. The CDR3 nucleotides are TGCGCCAGCAGCTTCAACCTTGACAAAGGCTCCTACAATGAGCAGTTCTTC.

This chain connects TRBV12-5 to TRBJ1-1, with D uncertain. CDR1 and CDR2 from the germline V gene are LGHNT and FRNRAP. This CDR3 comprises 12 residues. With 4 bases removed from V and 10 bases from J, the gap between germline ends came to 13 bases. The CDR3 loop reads CASGSLTMRAFF. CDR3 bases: TGTGCTAGTGGTTCCCTGACAATGCGAGCTTTCTTT.

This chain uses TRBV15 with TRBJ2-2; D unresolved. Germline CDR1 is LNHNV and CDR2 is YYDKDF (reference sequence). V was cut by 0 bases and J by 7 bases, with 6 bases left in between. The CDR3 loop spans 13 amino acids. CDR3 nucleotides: TGTGCCACCAGCAGAGATCAGTTCGGGGAGCTGTTTTTT. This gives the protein CATSRDQFGELFF.

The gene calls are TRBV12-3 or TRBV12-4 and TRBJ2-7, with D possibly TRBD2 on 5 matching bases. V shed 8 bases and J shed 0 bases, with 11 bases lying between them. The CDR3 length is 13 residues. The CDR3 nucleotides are TGTGCCAGCGGGAGACTCCACTCCTACGAGCAGTACTTC. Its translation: CASGRLHSYEQYF.

The CDR3 DNA follows: TGTGCCACCAGTGATCAGGCAGGGGATGGCTACACCTTC. Translated, it gives CATSDQAGDGYTF. The chain employs TRBV24-1 and TRBJ1-2; perhaps TRBD1 as D (6 bases). CDR1 and CDR2 from the germline V gene are KGHDR and SFDVKD. Trimming pared 3 bases from V and 6 bases from J, leaving 10 bases between. This CDR3 has 13 residues.

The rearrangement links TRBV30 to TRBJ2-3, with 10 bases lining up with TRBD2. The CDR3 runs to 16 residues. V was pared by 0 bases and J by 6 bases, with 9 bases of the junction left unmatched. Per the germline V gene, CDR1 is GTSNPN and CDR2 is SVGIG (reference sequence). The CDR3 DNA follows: TGTGCCTGGAGTGTTGGAGCGGGAGGGCCCTCGGATACGCAGTATTTT. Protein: CAWSVGAGGPSDTQYF.

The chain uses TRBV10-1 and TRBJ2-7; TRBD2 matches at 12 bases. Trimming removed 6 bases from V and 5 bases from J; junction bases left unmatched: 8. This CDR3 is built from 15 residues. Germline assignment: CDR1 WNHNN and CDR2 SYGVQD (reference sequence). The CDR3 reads CASSAGLAGSDEQYF. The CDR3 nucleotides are TGCGCCAGCAGCGCCGGACTAGCGGGATCAGACGAGCAGTACTTC.

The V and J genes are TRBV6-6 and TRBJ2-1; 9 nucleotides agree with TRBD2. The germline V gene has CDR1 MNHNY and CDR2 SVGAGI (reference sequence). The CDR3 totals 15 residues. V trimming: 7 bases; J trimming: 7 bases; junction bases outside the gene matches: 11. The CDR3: CASTPGLAGPNEQFF. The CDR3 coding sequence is TGTGCCAGCACCCCCGGGCTAGCGGGACCAAATGAGCAGTTCTTC.

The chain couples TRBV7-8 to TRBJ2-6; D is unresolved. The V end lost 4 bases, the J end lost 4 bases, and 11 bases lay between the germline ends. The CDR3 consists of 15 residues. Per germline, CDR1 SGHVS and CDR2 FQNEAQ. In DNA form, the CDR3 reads TGTGCCAGCAGCTCCAGTTGGTCCGGGGCCAACGTCCTGACTTTC. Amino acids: CASSSSWSGANVLTF.

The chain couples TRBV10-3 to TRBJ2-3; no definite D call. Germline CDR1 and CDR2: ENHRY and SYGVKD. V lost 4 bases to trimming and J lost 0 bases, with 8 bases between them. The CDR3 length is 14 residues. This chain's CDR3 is CAISGLTSTDTQYF. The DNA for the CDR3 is TGTGCCATCAGTGGCCTGACTAGCACAGATACGCAGTATTTT.

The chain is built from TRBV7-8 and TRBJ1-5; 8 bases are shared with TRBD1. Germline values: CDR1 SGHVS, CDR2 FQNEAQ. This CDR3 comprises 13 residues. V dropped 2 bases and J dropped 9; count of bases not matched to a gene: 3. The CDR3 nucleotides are TGTGCCAGCAGCTTACGCGACAGGGGGCCCCAGCATTTT. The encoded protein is CASSLRDRGPQHF.

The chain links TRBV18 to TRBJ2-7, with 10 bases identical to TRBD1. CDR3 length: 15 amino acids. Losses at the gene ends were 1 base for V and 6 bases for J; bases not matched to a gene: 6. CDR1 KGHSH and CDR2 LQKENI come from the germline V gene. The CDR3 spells CASSPLRTGGGEQYF. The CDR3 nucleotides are TGTGCCAGCTCACCACTACGGACAGGGGGTGGCGAGCAGTACTTC.

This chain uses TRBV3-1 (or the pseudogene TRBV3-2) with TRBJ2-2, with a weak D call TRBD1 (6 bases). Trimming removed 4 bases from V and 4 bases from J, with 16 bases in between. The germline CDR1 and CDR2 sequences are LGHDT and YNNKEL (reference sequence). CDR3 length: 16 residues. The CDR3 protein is CASSPMGALITGELFF. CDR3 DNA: TGTGCCAGCAGCCCTATGGGGGCTTTAATCACCGGGGAGCTGTTTTTT.

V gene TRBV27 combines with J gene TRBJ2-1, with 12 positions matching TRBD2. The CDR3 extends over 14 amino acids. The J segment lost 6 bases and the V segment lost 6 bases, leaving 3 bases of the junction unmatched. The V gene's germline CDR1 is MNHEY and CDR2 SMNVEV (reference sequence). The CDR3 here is CASRTSGSINEQFF. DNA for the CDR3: TGTGCCAGCAGGACTAGCGGGAGTATCAATGAGCAGTTCTTC.

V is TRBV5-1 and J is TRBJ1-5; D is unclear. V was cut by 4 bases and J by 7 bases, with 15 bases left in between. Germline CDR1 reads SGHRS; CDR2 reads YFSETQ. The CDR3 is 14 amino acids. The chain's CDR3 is CASSPDGSGQPQHF. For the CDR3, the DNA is TGCGCCAGCAGCCCTGATGGGTCAGGACAGCCCCAGCATTTT.

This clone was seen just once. This chain's CDR3 is CASSTRQGRNEQFF. The DNA of the CDR3 is TGTGCCAGTAGTACTCGACAGGGCCGCAATGAGCAGTTCTTC. V gene TRBV19 combines with J gene TRBJ2-1; TRBD1 matches at 7 bases. With V trimmed by 4 bases and J by 6 bases, 6 bases remained unmatched. CDR3 size: 14 residues. CDR1 is LNHDA and CDR2 is SQIVND in the germline V gene (reference sequence).

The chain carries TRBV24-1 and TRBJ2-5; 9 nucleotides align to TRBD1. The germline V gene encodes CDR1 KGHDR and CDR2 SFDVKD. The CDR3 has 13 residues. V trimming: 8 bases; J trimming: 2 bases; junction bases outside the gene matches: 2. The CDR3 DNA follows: TGTGCCACCAATGACAGGGGGCAAGAGACCCAGTACTTC. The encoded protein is CATNDRGQETQYF.